The 28 T cell receptor beta chains below come from one sample, sequenced in a study of T cell repertoires in cytomegalovirus infection. TCRdb re-analysed the reads in MiXCR, keeping a single row per CDR3 protein. The table shows 650,000 to 850,000 distinct CDR3 sequences, with roughly 29% occurring only once. No antigen is known for these receptors. Sequencing was performed on cultured CD8+ T cells from PBMCs, taken from culture after CMV antigen stimulation. The receptors come from a human donor in good health (CMV status not recorded). Some clones in this sample may be carry-over from other donors' samples.

The V call is TRBV6-6, the J call TRBJ1-1, with 9 bases fitting TRBD1. After removal of 7 bases from V and 1 base from J, the junction contained 16 bases not matched to a gene. Germline assignment: CDR1 MNHNY and CDR2 SVGAGI (reference sequence). CDR3 length: 18 residues. The CDR3 spells CASTPIRDRERTNTEAFF. The DNA of the CDR3 is TGTGCCAGCACCCCAATCCGGGACAGGGAGCGAACGAACACTGAAGCTTTCTTT.

This CDR3 is CASSFYTHTAGHEQYF. The CDR3 DNA reads TGTGCCAGCAGTTTTTACACTCACACCGCGGGCCACGAGCAGTACTTC. The rearrangement uses TRBV12-3 or TRBV12-4 and TRBJ2-7; possibly TRBD2 for D (5 bases). The CDR3 contains 16 residues. V dropped 3 bases and J dropped 5 bases, with 20 bases sitting between them.

This clonotype was seen a handful of times. The V call is TRBV7-9, the J call TRBJ2-5, with 7 bases lining up with TRBD1. Germline V gene data show CDR1 as SEHNR and CDR2 as FQNEAQ (reference sequence). Germline trimming cut 5 bases from V and 4 bases from J; bases unmatched to any gene: 7. CDR3 length equals 14 residues. CDR3 DNA: TGTGCCAGCAGCCCCTCTAACAGGGGAGAGACCCAGTACTTC. Translating it yields CASSPSNRGETQYF.

This clonotype was counted a few times. V gene TRBV12-3 or TRBV12-4 combines with J gene TRBJ2-5; the D gene is possibly TRBD2 (5 bases). This CDR3 is built from 15 residues. V lost 5 bases and J lost 8, with 21 bases in between. The CDR3 DNA follows: TGTGCCAGCAGTCGACCCCGGGATTGGCCGGGCACCCAGTACTTC. Protein: CASSRPRDWPGTQYF.

This chain links TRBV27 with TRBJ1-2; D call uncertain. V gave up 2 bases and J gave up 8 bases, with 12 bases separating them. The CDR3 consists of 13 residues. From germline, CDR1 is MNHEY and CDR2 SMNVEV (reference sequence). CDR3 sequence reads: CASSLAPWAGYTF. As DNA, the CDR3 is TGTGCCAGCAGTTTAGCTCCGTGGGCAGGCTACACCTTC.

The rearrangement uses TRBV25-1 and TRBJ2-7; TRBD1 matches 7 bases. The junction had 8 bases not matched to a gene; V was cut back by 6 bases and J by 3 bases. Germline loops: CDR1 MGHDK, CDR2 SYGVNS. This CDR3 spans 14 amino acids. CDR3 region: CASRATGFLYEQYF. CDR3 DNA: TGTGCCAGCAGAGCGACAGGGTTCCTCTACGAGCAGTACTTC.

The rearrangement joins TRBV4-1 to TRBJ1-6; D gene ambiguous. V lost 4 bases and J lost 0, with 10 bases in between. Germline lookup yields CDR1 MGHRA and CDR2 YSYEKL. The CDR3 has 16 amino acids. The CDR3 region has the DNA TGCGCCAGCAGCCTAGACCCGAGCTCCTATAATTCACCCCTCCACTTT. It encodes CASSLDPSSYNSPLHF.

This clonotype was seen more than once but under ten times. The chain combines TRBV12-3 or TRBV12-4 with TRBJ1-2; D might be TRBD1 (5 bases). This CDR3 is built from 12 residues. The V gene lost 6 bases and the J gene lost 8 bases, with 13 bases spanning the gap. This CDR3 reads CASRPDSLGYTF. As DNA, the CDR3 is TGTGCCAGCAGGCCCGACAGCCTCGGCTACACCTTC.

This clonotype was seen ten or more times. The V call is TRBV4-1, the J call TRBJ1-1; 11 nucleotides align to TRBD1. The CDR3 contains 16 residues. Germline V CDR1 and CDR2: MGHRA, YSYEKL. V shed 7 bases, J shed 4 bases, and the junction held 11 bases outside the gene matches. This CDR3 is CASINPTGTGGTEAFF. In nucleotides, the CDR3 is TGCGCCAGCATCAACCCGACAGGGACAGGGGGCACTGAAGCTTTCTTT.

The CDR3 sequence: CASSLRDGQETQYF. The CDR3 coding sequence is TGTGCCAGCAGCTTAAGGGACGGACAAGAGACCCAGTACTTC. The genes are TRBV11-3 and TRBJ2-5; either TRBD1 or TRBD2 may supply D (5 bases each). Germline CDR1 and CDR2: SGHNT and YENEEA. CDR3 size: 14 residues. V was clipped by 2 bases and J by 2 bases, with 9 bases between them.

This clonotype was detected only a few times. The rearrangement uses TRBV20-1 and TRBJ1-5; D perhaps matches TRBD1 (6 bases). Germline loops: CDR1 DFQATT, CDR2 SNEGSKA (reference sequence). The CDR3 sequence is 12 residues long. Trimming took 3 bases from V and 9 from J, leaving 12 bases between them. The CDR3 loop reads CSASQGPPPQHF. CDR3 coding DNA: TGCAGTGCTAGTCAGGGGCCTCCGCCCCAGCATTTT.

This clonotype was detected a few times. At one end the junction does not follow the germline gene, possibly because of a read error. The chain uses TRBV5-6 and TRBJ1-2; 7 bases are a match to TRBD1. Germline lookup yields CDR1 SGHDT and CDR2 YYEEEE. This CDR3 has 17 amino acids. Written as DNA, the CDR3 is TGTGCCAGCAGTTTGGGATTGCGGGACAGCACTAACTATGGCTACACCTTC. The encoded protein is CASSLGLRDSTNYGYTF.

This clonotype was counted a single time. This rearrangement joins TRBV6-5 to TRBJ2-7, with a weak D call TRBD2 (5 bases). Between the trimmed V and J ends, which lost 8 bases and 4 bases, there was a span of 30 bases. The germline V gene has CDR1 MNHEY and CDR2 SVGAGI. The CDR3 consists of 18 residues. CDR3 sequence: CASLPNAPTGEVLYEQYV. For the CDR3, the DNA is TGTGCCAGCCTGCCTAACGCCCCCACCGGGGAAGTCCTTTACGAGCAGTACGTC.

Only one count was recorded for this clonotype. The chain is built from TRBV4-3 and TRBJ2-5; D is uncertain. Germline CDR1 LGHNA, CDR2 YSLEER. The CDR3 extends over 15 amino acids. The V gene lost 4 bases and the J gene lost 5 bases, with 17 bases spanning the gap. The CDR3 DNA reads TGCGCCAGCAGCCTGGGATCCACCCTTTCGGAGACCCAGTACTTC. Its protein is CASSLGSTLSETQYF.

The chain carries TRBV4-2 and TRBJ2-1; a possible D gene is TRBD1 (6 bases). The V gene lost 0 bases and the J gene lost 7 bases, with 22 bases spanning the gap. The germline gives CDR1 LGHNA, CDR2 YNFKEQ. The CDR3 is 18 residues long. This chain's CDR3 is CASSQEFSIGTSRNEQFF. Written as DNA, the CDR3 is TGTGCCAGCAGCCAAGAATTTTCTATCGGGACATCTCGGAATGAGCAGTTCTTC.

This clonotype was recorded a few times. The chain has TRBV9 and TRBJ2-3; 7 bases are a match to TRBD2. The CDR3 is 14 amino acids. Trimming at V came to 6 bases and at J to 5 bases, leaving 9 bases not matched to a gene. Germline V gene sequence: CDR1 SGDLS, CDR2 YYNGEE. CDR3 amino acids: CASTLGGDQDTQYF. CDR3 sequence (DNA): TGTGCCAGCACCCTGGGGGGGGATCAAGATACGCAGTATTTT.

The CDR3 DNA reads as TGTGCCAGCAGCGTCCCTAGGACAGGGTTAAACTATGGCTACACCTTC. Its translation: CASSVPRTGLNYGYTF. The genes are TRBV9 and TRBJ1-2, with 8 bases lining up with TRBD1. Trimming took 2 bases from V and 2 from J; bases not matched to a gene: 8. Germline CDR1 reads SGDLS; CDR2 reads YYNGEE. This CDR3 is built from 16 residues. The full variable domain, in which reference TRBV9 and TRBJ1-2 provide the parts outside the CDR3, is DSGVTQTPKHLITATGQRVTLRCSPRSGDLSVYWYQQSLDQGLQFLIQYYNGEERAKGNILERFSAQQFPDLHSELNLSSLELGDSALYFCASSVPRTGLNYGYTFGSGTRLTVV.

The genes are TRBV19 and TRBJ1-1, with TRBD1 as a possible D gene (5 bases). The CDR3 is 15 residues long. Trimming cost V 3 bases and J 2 bases, with 13 bases left between them. Germline CDR1 and CDR2: LNHDA and SQIVND (reference sequence). The CDR3 is CASSIRDRGNTEAFF. CDR3 bases: TGTGCCAGTAGTATCAGGGACCGGGGTAACACTGAAGCTTTCTTT.

The chain couples TRBV20-1 to TRBJ2-5; D call uncertain. Germline-derived CDR1 and CDR2 are DFQATT and SNEGSKA (reference sequence). The CDR3 sequence is 15 residues long. V lost 0 bases to trimming and J lost 5 bases, with 16 bases between them. The CDR3 sequence is CSARDPGGYGETQYF. The CDR3 DNA reads as TGCAGTGCTAGAGATCCTGGCGGTTATGGGGAGACCCAGTACTTC.

The chain carries TRBV14 and TRBJ1-1; TRBD1 is a possible D gene (6 bases). This CDR3 contains 15 residues. Germline V lookup: CDR1 SGHDN, CDR2 FVKESK. V was trimmed by 0 bases and J by 4 bases, leaving 12 bases between them. CDR3 nucleotides: TGTGCCAGCAGCCAAGACTGGACAGCGGGCACTGAAGCTTTCTTT. Amino acids: CASSQDWTAGTEAFF.

The chain couples TRBV7-6 to TRBJ1-1; TRBD1 might be the D (6 bases). The V and J ends lost 5 bases and 0 bases respectively, with 19 bases between them. Germline lookup yields CDR1 SGHVS and CDR2 FNYEAQ. This CDR3 has 17 amino acids. DNA of the CDR3: TGTGCCAGCAGCCCAGCGGGGGGACACATCATGAACACTGAAGCTTTCTTT. Translating gives CASSPAGGHIMNTEAFF.

This clonotype was detected only a few times. The chain employs TRBV7-9 and TRBJ1-2; D unclear. V was pared by 2 bases and J by 5 bases, with 9 bases between. Per the germline V gene, CDR1 is SEHNR and CDR2 is FQNEAQ (reference sequence). The CDR3 spans 13 residues. The CDR3 sequence: CASSLTSPYGYTF. CDR3 DNA sequence: TGTGCCAGCAGCTTAACGAGTCCTTATGGCTACACCTTC. The full variable domain, in which reference TRBV7-9 and TRBJ1-2 provide the parts outside the CDR3, is DTGVSQNPRHKITKRGQNVTFRCDPISEHNRLYWYRQTLGQGPEFLTYFQNEAQLEKSRLLSDRFSAERPKGSFSTLEIQRTEQGDSAMYLCASSLTSPYGYTFGSGTRLTVV.

This clonotype was detected only a few times. The chain carries TRBV7-8 and TRBJ2-7, with 7 bases lining up with TRBD2. The CDR3 has 13 residues. CDR1 SGHVS and CDR2 FQNEAQ come from the germline V gene. Trimming removed 5 bases from V and 2 bases from J; junction bases left unmatched: 3. The CDR3 nucleotides read TGTGCCAGCAGCGGAGGGACTACCTACGAGCAGTACGTC. Its protein is CASSGGTTYEQYV.

This chain connects TRBV11-2 to TRBJ1-1; TRBD1 aligns across 9 bases. J was trimmed by 3 bases and V by 0 bases; bases with no gene match: 8. Germline CDR1 and CDR2: SGHAT and FQNNGV. The CDR3 totals 17 residues. CDR3 protein: CASSLDRFDRGDTEAFF. For the CDR3, the DNA is TGTGCCAGCAGCTTAGATCGATTTGACAGGGGGGACACTGAAGCTTTCTTT.

A few counts support this clonotype. The chain carries TRBV12-3 or TRBV12-4 and TRBJ2-1; 7 positions match TRBD2. The CDR3 has 11 amino acids. For the CDR3, the DNA is TGTGCGTCGCTGGGGAGGGATGAGCAGTTCTTC. It codes for CASLGRDEQFF.

This clonotype was detected many times. The V and J genes are TRBV7-2 and TRBJ2-6, with unresolved D. V was trimmed by 5 bases and J by 1 base, leaving 6 bases between them. CDR1 SGHTA and CDR2 FQGNSA come from the germline V gene. The CDR3 is made up of 14 amino acids. The CDR3 DNA is TGTGCCAGCAGCCCCCTATCTGGGGCCAACGTCCTGACTTTC. This sequence encodes CASSPLSGANVLTF. The full variable domain, its missing parts supplied by reference TRBV7-2 and TRBJ2-6, is GAGVSQSPSNKVTEKGKDVELRCDPISGHTALYWYRQSLGQGLEFLIYFQGNSAPDKSGLPSDRFSAERTGGSVSTLTIQRTQQEDSAVYLCASSPLSGANVLTFGAGSRLTVL.

The J gene is TRBJ1-6, the V gene TRBV14, with TRBD1 identical over 10 bases. The CDR3 has 18 amino acids. Trimming took 4 bases from V and 10 from J; bases not matched to a gene: 16. The germline CDR1 and CDR2 sequences are SGHDN and FVKESK. CDR3 amino acids: CASSPPHPETGGRSPLHF. The CDR3 bases are TGTGCCAGCAGCCCTCCTCACCCGGAGACAGGGGGCCGATCACCCCTCCACTTT.

The gene calls are TRBV6-5 and TRBJ2-2, with D possibly TRBD2 on 5 matching bases. From germline, CDR1 is MNHEY and CDR2 SVGAGI. The CDR3 consists of 16 residues. The germline V and J ends were trimmed by 0 bases and 0 bases, with 8 bases remaining between them. DNA of the CDR3: TGTGCCAGCAGTTACTCTTGGGGAGCGAACACCGGGGAGCTGTTTTTT. Amino acids: CASSYSWGANTGELFF.